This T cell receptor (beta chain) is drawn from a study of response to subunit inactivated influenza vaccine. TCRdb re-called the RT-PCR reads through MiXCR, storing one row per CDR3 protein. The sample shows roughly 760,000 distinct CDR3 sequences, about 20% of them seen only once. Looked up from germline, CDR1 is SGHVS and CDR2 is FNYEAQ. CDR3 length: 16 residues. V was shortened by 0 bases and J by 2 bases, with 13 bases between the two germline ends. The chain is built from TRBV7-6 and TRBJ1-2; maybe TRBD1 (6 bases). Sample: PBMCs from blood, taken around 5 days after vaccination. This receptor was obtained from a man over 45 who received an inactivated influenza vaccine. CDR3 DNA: TGTGCCAGCAGCTTAGCAGGGGCCCAGGGGAACTATGGCTACACCTTC. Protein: CASSLAGAQGNYGYTF.